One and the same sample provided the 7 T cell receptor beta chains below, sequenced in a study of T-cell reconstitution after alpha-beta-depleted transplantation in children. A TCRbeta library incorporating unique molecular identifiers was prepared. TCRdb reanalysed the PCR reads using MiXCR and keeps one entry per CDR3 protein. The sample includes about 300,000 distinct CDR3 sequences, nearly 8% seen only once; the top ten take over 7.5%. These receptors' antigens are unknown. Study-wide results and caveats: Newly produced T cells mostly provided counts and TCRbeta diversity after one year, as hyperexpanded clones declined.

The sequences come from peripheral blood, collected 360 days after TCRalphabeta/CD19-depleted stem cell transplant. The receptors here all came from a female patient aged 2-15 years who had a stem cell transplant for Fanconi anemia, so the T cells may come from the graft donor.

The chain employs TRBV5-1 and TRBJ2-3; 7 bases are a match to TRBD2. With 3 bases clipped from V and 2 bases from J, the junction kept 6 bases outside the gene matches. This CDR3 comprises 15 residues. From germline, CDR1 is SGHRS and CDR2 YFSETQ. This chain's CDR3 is CASSYPGLPTDTQYF. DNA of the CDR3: TGCGCCAGCAGCTACCCGGGACTACCCACAGATACGCAGTATTTT.

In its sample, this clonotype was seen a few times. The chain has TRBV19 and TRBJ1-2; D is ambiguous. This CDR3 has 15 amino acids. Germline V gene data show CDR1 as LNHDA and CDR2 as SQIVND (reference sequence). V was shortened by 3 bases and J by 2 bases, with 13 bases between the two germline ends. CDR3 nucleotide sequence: TGTGCCAGTAGTATGTTAAGGCCTGGGAACTATGGCTACACCTTC. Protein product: CASSMLRPGNYGYTF.

The CDR3: CASSSQGAPGTDTQYF. In DNA, the CDR3 is TGTGCCAGCAGTTCACAGGGGGCGCCTGGAACAGATACGCAGTATTTT. This chain links TRBV28 with TRBJ2-3; 9 bases agree with TRBD1. J gave up 3 bases and V 4 bases, and 8 bases lay outside the gene matches. This CDR3 region has 16 residues. Germline-derived CDR1 and CDR2 are MDHEN and SYDVKM.

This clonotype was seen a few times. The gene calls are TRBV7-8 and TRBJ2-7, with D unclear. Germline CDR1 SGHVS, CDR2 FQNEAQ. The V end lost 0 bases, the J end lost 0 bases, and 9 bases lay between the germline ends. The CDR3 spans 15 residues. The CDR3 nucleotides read TGTGCCAGCAGCTTAGCGAGCCAGAGCTCCTACGAGCAGTACTTC. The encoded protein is CASSLASQSSYEQYF.

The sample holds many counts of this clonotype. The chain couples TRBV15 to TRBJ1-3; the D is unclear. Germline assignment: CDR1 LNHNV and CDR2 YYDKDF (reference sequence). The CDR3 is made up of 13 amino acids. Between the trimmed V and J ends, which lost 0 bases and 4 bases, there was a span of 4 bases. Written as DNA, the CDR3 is TGTGCCACCAGCAGAGATTTGGGAAACACCATATATTTT. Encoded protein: CATSRDLGNTIYF.

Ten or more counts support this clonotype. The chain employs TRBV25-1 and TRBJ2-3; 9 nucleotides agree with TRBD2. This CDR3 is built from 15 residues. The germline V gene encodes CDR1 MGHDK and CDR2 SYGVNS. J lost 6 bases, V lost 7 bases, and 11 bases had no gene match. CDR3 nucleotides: TGTGCCAGCAAGGCGGGGAAGCGGGGGGAGGATACGCAGTATTTT. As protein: CASKAGKRGEDTQYF.

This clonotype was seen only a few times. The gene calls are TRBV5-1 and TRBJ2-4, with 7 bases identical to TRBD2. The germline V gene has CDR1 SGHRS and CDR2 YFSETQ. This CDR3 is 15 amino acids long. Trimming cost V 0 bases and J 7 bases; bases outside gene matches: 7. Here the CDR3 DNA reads TGCGCCAGCAGCTTGGCCGGGACTATGGAGAACATTCAGTACTTC. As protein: CASSLAGTMENIQYF.